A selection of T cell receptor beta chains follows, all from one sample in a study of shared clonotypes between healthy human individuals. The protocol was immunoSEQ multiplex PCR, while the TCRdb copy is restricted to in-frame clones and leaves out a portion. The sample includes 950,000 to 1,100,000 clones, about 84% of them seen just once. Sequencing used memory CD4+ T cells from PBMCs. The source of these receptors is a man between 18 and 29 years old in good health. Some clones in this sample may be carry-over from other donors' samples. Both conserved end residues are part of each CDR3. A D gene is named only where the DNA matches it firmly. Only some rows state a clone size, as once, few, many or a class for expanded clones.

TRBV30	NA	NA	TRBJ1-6	TGTGCCTGGAACCGGGGTTCACCCCTCCACTTT	CAWNRGSPLHF
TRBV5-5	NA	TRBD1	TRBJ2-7	TGTGCCAGCAGCCCCCGGGTGGGACAGCCATCCTACGAGCAGTACTTC	CASSPRVGQPSYEQYF
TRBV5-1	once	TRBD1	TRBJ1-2	TGCGCCAGCAGCGATACAGGGGGCGCGGGTGGCTACACCTTC	CASSDTGGAGGYTF
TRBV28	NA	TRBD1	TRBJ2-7	TGTGCCAGCAGTTCGGGACAGGCCCTGATGGACGAGCAGTACTTC	CASSSGQALMDEQYF
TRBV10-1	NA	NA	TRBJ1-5	TGCGCCAGCAGTGACATATTTACGGGACAATTAAGGAGTCAGCCCCAGCATTTT	CASSDIFTGQLRSQPQHF
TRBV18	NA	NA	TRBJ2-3	TGTGCCAGCTCAGCAGGTGATACGCAGTATTTT	CASSAGDTQYF
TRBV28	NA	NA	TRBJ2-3	TGTGCCAGCAGTACTAGGGGGGATTACACAGATACGCAGTATTTT	CASSTRGDYTDTQYF
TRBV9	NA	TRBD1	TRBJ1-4	TGTGCCAGCAGCTCTAGAGAGGGGACAGGGGAAAAACTGTTTTTT	CASSSREGTGEKLFF
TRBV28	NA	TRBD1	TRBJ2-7	TGTGCCAGCAGTTTAACACCGGGACAGGGGCTCGACGAGCAGTACTTC	CASSLTPGQGLDEQYF
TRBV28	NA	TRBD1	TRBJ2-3	TGTGCCAGCAGTTTGGAACAGGGGGCGAGAGATACGCAGTATTTT	CASSLEQGARDTQYF
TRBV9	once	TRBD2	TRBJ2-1	TGTGCCAGCAGCGTATTAACTAGCGGGAGGGTTGACAATGAGCAGTTCTTC	CASSVLTSGRVDNEQFF
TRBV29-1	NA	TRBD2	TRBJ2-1	TGCAGCGCCCTACCACTACCGGGACTAGCGGAGAGCTCCTACAATGAGCAGTTCTTC	CSALPLPGLAESSYNEQFF
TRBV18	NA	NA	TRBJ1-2	TGTGCCAGCACAACCGACAGAACCCTCTATGGCCACACCTTC	CASTTDRTLYGHTF
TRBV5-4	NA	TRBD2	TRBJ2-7	TGTGCCAGCAGCCAGACTAGCGGAGGGAGAGGAGGCGAGCAGTACTTC	CASSQTSGGRGGEQYF
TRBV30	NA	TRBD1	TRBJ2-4	TGTGCCTGGGTGGGGACAGGGGGCTCGCACATTCAGTACTTC	CAWVGTGGSHIQYF
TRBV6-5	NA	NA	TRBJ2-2	TGTGCCAGCAGTTACCACGCGGGACTTAACACCGGGGAGCTGTTTTTT	CASSYHAGLNTGELFF
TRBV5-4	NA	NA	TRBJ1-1	TGTGCCAGCAGCTTGGCCGGCGGACAGAAGAACACTGAAGCTTTCTTT	CASSLAGGQKNTEAFF
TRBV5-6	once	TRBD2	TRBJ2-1	TGTGCCAGCAGCTTGTCGCAGGGACTATACAATGAGCAGTTCTTC	CASSLSQGLYNEQFF
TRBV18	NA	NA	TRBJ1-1	TGTGCCAGCTCACCAGAGGCGGGGTCGTTGGCTTTCTTT	CASSPEAGSLAFF
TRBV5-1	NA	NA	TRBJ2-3	TGCGCCAGCAGCCCCCCCCTAGCCAACACAGATACGCAGTATTTT	CASSPPLANTDTQYF
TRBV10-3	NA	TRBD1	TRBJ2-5	TGTGCCATCAGTAACGACAGGGGGGCAGAGACCCAGTACTTC	CAISNDRGAETQYF
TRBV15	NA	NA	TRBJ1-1	TGTGCCACCAGCAGAGATCAAGGGGTCGCTGAAGCTTTCTTT	CATSRDQGVAEAFF
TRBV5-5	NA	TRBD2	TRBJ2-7	TGTGCCAGCAGCTTGGGACAGACTAGCGGGCGGCAGAGCTCCTACGAGCAGTACTTC	CASSLGQTSGRQSSYEQYF
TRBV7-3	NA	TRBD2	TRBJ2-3	TGTGCCAGCAGCCTAAGCGGGAGGGCCGCAGATACGCAGTATTTT	CASSLSGRAADTQYF
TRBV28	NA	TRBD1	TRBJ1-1	TGTGCCAGCAGTATGCGACAGGGAATGAACACTGAAGCTTTCTTT	CASSMRQGMNTEAFF
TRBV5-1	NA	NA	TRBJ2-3	TGCGCCAGCAGCTTTTTAGGGAGTGGAGATACGCAGTATTTT	CASSFLGSGDTQYF
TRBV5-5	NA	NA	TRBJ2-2	TGCGCCAGCAGCCAAGAGGTTCGGGTCGGGTTCACCGGGGAGCTGTTTTTT	CASSQEVRVGFTGELFF
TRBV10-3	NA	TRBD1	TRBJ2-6	TGTGCCATCAGTGAGGACAGGGGGCTTGCTGGGGCCAACGTCCTGACTTTC	CAISEDRGLAGANVLTF
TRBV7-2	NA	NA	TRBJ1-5	TGTGCCAGCAGCTTAAACGCCGGGAATCAGCCCCAGCATTTT	CASSLNAGNQPQHF
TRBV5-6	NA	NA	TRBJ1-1	TGTGCCAGCAGGGCAGGGCGGAACTCGGGTGAAGCTTTCTTT	CASRAGRNSGEAFF
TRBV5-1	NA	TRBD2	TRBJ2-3	TGCGCCAGCAGCTTGATGGTAGCGGGGGGCACAGATACGCAGTATTTT	CASSLMVAGGTDTQYF
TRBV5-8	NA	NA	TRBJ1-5	TGTGCCAGCGCGTGGGGGGTAAATGGCAATCAGCCCCAGCATTTT	CASAWGVNGNQPQHF
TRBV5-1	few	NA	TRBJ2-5	TGCGCCAGCAGCTTTTACGCGGGGCAAGAGACCCAGTACTTC	CASSFYAGQETQYF
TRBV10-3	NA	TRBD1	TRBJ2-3	TGTGCCATCAGTACCCGGACAGGGGGGAACACAGATACGCAGTATTTT	CAISTRTGGNTDTQYF
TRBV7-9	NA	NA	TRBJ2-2	TGTGCCAGCAGTCAAGAGGGTGATAGCGGATACACCGGGGAGCTGTTTTTT	CASSQEGDSGYTGELFF
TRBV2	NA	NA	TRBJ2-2	TGTGCCAGCAGTGGGGGCCGGGGGAACACCGGGGAGCTGTTTTTT	CASSGGRGNTGELFF
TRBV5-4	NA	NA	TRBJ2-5	TGTGCCAGCAGCGTTACCGGAGAGGGGACCCAGTACTTC	CASSVTGEGTQYF
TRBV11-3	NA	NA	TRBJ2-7	TGTGCCAGCAGCTTCCCGGGCGAGCAGTACTTC	CASSFPGEQYF
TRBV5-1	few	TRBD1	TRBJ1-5	TGCGCCAGCAGCGTAACAGGGGGGGATCAGCCCCAGCATTTT	CASSVTGGDQPQHF
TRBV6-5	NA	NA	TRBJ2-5	TGTGCCAGCAGTTACTCGATTTCAGGGAACCAAGAGACCCAGTACTTC	CASSYSISGNQETQYF
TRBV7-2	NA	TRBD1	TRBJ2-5	TGTGCCAGCAGCTGGGGACAGGTCCAAGAGACCCAGTACTTC	CASSWGQVQETQYF
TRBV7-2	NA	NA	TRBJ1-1	NA	CASSFGPGLGNTEAFF
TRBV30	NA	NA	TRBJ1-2	TGTGCCTGCAGAAGGTCCCCGATTAACTATGGCTACACCTTC	CACRRSPINYGYTF
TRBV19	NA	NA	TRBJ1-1	TGTGCCAGTAGTCACCGACGGGAACAGGCCCAAGCTTTCTTT	CASSHRREQAQAFF
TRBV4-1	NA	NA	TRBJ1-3	TGCGCCAGCAGCCAAGCTAGGGTTCCTTCGGGAAACACCATATATTTT	CASSQARVPSGNTIYF
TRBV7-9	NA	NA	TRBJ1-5	TGTGCCAGCAGCTTTACGGCCCAGCCCCAGCATTTT	CASSFTAQPQHF
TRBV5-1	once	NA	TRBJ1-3	TGCGCCAGCAGCTTGATCGGCAGCTCTGGAAACACCATATATTTT	CASSLIGSSGNTIYF
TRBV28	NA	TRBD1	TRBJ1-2	TGTGCCAGCAGTTCCCCCGGGACAGCTAACTATGGCTACACCTTC	CASSSPGTANYGYTF
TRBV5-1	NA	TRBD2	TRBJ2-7	TGCGCCAGCAGCCCCCTCGTGGGCGGGAGGGCCTCCTACGAGCAGTACTTC	CASSPLVGGRASYEQYF
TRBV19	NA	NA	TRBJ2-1	TGTGCCAGTAGTCTACTAGCCTCCTACAATGAGCAGTTCTTC	CASSLLASYNEQFF
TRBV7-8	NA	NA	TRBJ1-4	TGTGCCAGCAGCTTAGATCGGTCAGAAAAACTGTTTTTT	CASSLDRSEKLFF
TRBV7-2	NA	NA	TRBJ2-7	TGTGCCAGCAGCTCTGGTTCTCTCGGGACGGGCCCCTACGAGCAGTACTTC	CASSSGSLGTGPYEQYF
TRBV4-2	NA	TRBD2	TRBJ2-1	TGTGCCAGCAGCCCCTTCTCACTAGCGGGAAACAATGAGCAGTTCTTC	CASSPFSLAGNNEQFF
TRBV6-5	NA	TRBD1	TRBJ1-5	TGTGCCAGCAGTACCGGACAGGGTTGGCCCCAGCATTTT	CASSTGQGWPQHF
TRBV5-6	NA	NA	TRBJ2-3	TGTGCCAGCAGCTTGTCCCGCACAGATACGCAGTATTTT	CASSLSRTDTQYF
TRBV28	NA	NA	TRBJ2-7	TGTGCCAGCAGTTTATACTCTTGGGCGGGTGATTACGAGCAGTACTTC	CASSLYSWAGDYEQYF
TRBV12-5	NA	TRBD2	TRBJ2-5	TGTGCTAGTGGTTTGACTAGCGGAGACCAAGAGACCCAGTACTTC	CASGLTSGDQETQYF
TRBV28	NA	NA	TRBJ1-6	TGTGCCAGCAGGCTTAATTCACCCCTCCACTTT	CASRLNSPLHF
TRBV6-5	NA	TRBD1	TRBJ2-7	TGTGCCAGCAGTCGAGACAGGGAAAGCTCCTACGAGCAGTACTTC	CASSRDRESSYEQYF